The 27 T cell receptor beta chains presented below share a single source sample, sequenced in a study of blood T cell repertoires in COVID-19. The table came from immunoSEQ multiplex PCR; TCRdb's copy has only in-frame clones and leaves some out. Of under 150,000 clones in the sample, roughly four fifths are singletons; the top ten hold 2% to 2.5%. Sequencing was performed on PBMCs or T cells enriched from blood (not recorded which). These receptors were taken from a middle-aged man with acute COVID-19.

V and J are TRBV3-1 (or the pseudogene TRBV3-2) and TRBJ2-1, with 8 bases lining up with TRBD2. This CDR3 has 16 amino acids. Germline CDR1 and CDR2: LGHDT and YNNKEL (reference sequence). J gave up 4 bases and V 1 base, and 6 bases lay outside the gene matches. The CDR3 loop is CASSQGLAGRYNEQFF. The CDR3 DNA reads as TGTGCCAGCAGCCAAGGGCTAGCGGGCAGATACAATGAGCAGTTCTTC.

The chain joins TRBV9 to TRBJ2-3, with 13 bases that match TRBD2. The CDR3 runs to 16 residues. After removal of 4 bases from V and 4 bases from J, the junction contained 6 bases not matched to a gene. Germline CDR1 reads SGDLS; CDR2 reads YYNGEE. CDR3 coding DNA: TGTGCCAGCAGCAAAGGGACTAGCGGGGCGTCAGATACGCAGTATTTT. Translating gives CASSKGTSGASDTQYF.

This clone was picked up one time. CDR3 DNA: TGTGCCAGCAGTTTATTCCTAGCGGGAGGGCAAGAGCAGTACTTC. It translates to CASSLFLAGGQEQYF. The chain recombines TRBV28 with TRBJ2-7, with 12 nucleotides matching TRBD2. This CDR3 is 15 amino acids long. Germline V gene sequence: CDR1 MDHEN, CDR2 SYDVKM. V shed 1 base, J shed 7 bases, and the junction held 5 bases outside the gene matches.

This sequence joins TRBV15 and TRBJ2-6; tentatively, D is TRBD2 (5 bases). This CDR3 contains 16 residues. CDR1 and CDR2 from the germline V gene are LNHNV and YYDKDF (reference sequence). With 6 bases removed from V and 2 bases from J, the gap between germline ends came to 14 bases. CDR3 sequence (DNA): TGTGCCACCAGTACGGCGAGGGAACCTGGGGCCAACGTCCTGACTTTC. Translated, it gives CATSTAREPGANVLTF.

This clone was recorded only once. This chain connects TRBV5-8 to TRBJ1-5; 9 nucleotides line up with TRBD1. The CDR3 runs 14 residues. J gave up 6 bases and V 4 bases, and 5 bases lay outside the gene matches. Germline loops: CDR1 SGHTS, CDR2 YDEGEE. CDR3 amino acids: CASSPGTGTQPQHF. CDR3 nucleotide sequence: TGTGCCAGCAGCCCCGGGACAGGGACTCAGCCCCAGCATTTT.

The V call is TRBV10-3, the J call TRBJ2-1; possibly TRBD1 for D (7 bases). This CDR3 is 16 amino acids long. In germline, CDR1 is ENHRY, CDR2 SYGVKD. The germline V and J ends were trimmed by 3 bases and 3 bases, with 15 bases remaining between them. Here the CDR3 reads CAISDAGQRNYNEQFF. CDR3 bases: TGTGCCATCAGTGATGCGGGACAGAGAAACTACAATGAGCAGTTCTTC.

The chain has TRBV9 and TRBJ2-1, with 10 bases aligning to TRBD2. Germline V gene data show CDR1 as SGDLS and CDR2 as YYNGEE. The CDR3 runs 17 residues. Unmatched junction bases numbered 8, after V lost 3 bases and J lost 2 bases. The CDR3 region has the DNA TGTGCCAGCAGCGAGACTAGCGGGTGGGGAACCTACAATGAGCAGTTCTTC. The encoded protein is CASSETSGWGTYNEQFF.

The V and J genes are TRBV7-2 and TRBJ1-2, with TRBD1 identical over 9 bases. Germline-derived CDR1 and CDR2 are SGHTA and FQGNSA. V was clipped by 5 bases and J by 4 bases; unmatched bases: 2. The CDR3 has 13 residues. This CDR3 is CASSPDRGYGYTF. CDR3 DNA: TGTGCCAGCAGCCCGGACAGGGGCTATGGCTACACCTTC.

Here the CDR3 reads CAISEGWGPGEQYF. CDR3 bases: TGTGCCATCAGTGAGGGGTGGGGGCCTGGGGAGCAGTACTTC. The chain is built from TRBV10-3 and TRBJ2-7; a possible D gene is TRBD1 (6 bases). CDR1 and CDR2 (germline): ENHRY, SYGVKD. V was cut by 2 bases and J by 7 bases, with 15 bases left in between. The CDR3 consists of 14 residues.

The J gene is TRBJ1-2, the V gene TRBV7-6; no firm D call. V was pared by 6 bases and J by 1 base, with 21 bases between. The CDR3 covers 17 residues. The germline CDR1 and CDR2 sequences are SGHVS and FNYEAQ. The CDR3 region has the DNA TGTGCCAGCAGTCCCGAAAGAGCTGGACTTTATAACTATGGCTACACCTTC. Its translation: CASSPERAGLYNYGYTF.

The table lists this clone with a count of one. The chain recombines TRBV29-1 with TRBJ2-1; D possibly corresponds to TRBD2 (6 bases). CDR3 length: 14 amino acids. Germline CDR1 is SQVTM and CDR2 is ANQGSEA. Deletions cut 1 base from V and 1 base from J, with 8 bases between. The CDR3 nucleotides are TGCAGCGTTGAAGCGGGGGTTTCCTACAATGAGCAGTTCTTC. It translates to CSVEAGVSYNEQFF.

The rearrangement joins TRBV12-3 or TRBV12-4 to TRBJ1-1; TRBD1 matches at 9 bases. V gave up 6 bases and J gave up 4 bases; unmatched junction bases: 3. This CDR3 is built from 13 residues. CDR3 in amino acids: CASRGQGPTEAFF. Written as DNA, the CDR3 is TGTGCCAGCAGGGGACAGGGACCCACTGAAGCTTTCTTT.

The rearrangement joins TRBV28 to TRBJ2-7, with a possible D match to TRBD2 (6 bases). V was cut by 4 bases and J by 2 bases, with 21 bases left in between. The germline CDR1 and CDR2 sequences are MDHEN and SYDVKM. The CDR3 is 17 residues long. The CDR3 DNA reads TGTGCCAGCAGTTCCCCCGAGGCGGGACGGGACGCCTACGAGCAGTACTTC. Translation gives CASSSPEAGRDAYEQYF.

The chain links TRBV3-1 (or the pseudogene TRBV3-2) to TRBJ2-7; TRBD2 might be the D (6 bases). Trimming stripped 4 bases from V and 7 bases from J, with 11 bases between. The germline V gene has CDR1 LGHDT and CDR2 YNNKEL (reference sequence). The CDR3 runs to 12 residues. CDR3 bases: TGTGCCAGCAGCCCAGCCGGAGGGGAGCAGTACTTC. Translated, it gives CASSPAGGEQYF.

The rearrangement joins TRBV19 to TRBJ2-2; 7 bases are a match to TRBD1. Germline V CDR1 and CDR2: LNHDA, SQIVND (reference sequence). The CDR3 is made up of 14 amino acids. The junction had 0 bases not matched to a gene; V was cut back by 1 base and J by 4 bases. The CDR3 spells CASSIGQGTGELFF. The CDR3 DNA sequence: TGTGCCAGTAGTATAGGACAGGGCACCGGGGAGCTGTTTTTT.

The V gene is TRBV18, the J gene TRBJ1-3; unclear D gene. The CDR3 is 15 residues long. Germline V CDR1 and CDR2: KGHSH, LQKENI. Trimming took off 4 bases at V and 3 bases at J, with 13 bases between the two ends. Written as DNA, the CDR3 is TGTGCCAGCTCACACCCCGGGGAGCATGGAAACACCATATATTTT. Its translation is CASSHPGEHGNTIYF.

The chain has TRBV1 and TRBJ2-1; the table's D call, TRBD2, has no DNA check behind it. TRBV1 is described as a pseudogene. This CDR3 region has 15 residues. Written as DNA, the CDR3 is TGCACCAGCAGCCCCTTAAGGTCGGAGCTCTATGAGCAGTTCTTC. Encoded protein: CTSSPLRSELYEQFF.

V gene TRBV18 combines with J gene TRBJ2-5, with 8 bases aligning to TRBD2. In germline, CDR1 is KGHSH, CDR2 LQKENI. V gave up 0 bases and J gave up 4 bases; unmatched junction bases: 1. This CDR3 region has 14 residues. The CDR3 loop is CASSPPRGGETQYF. CDR3 DNA: TGTGCCAGCTCACCACCCCGGGGGGGAGAGACCCAGTACTTC. Filled out from reference TRBV18 and TRBJ2-5, the complete variable domain reads NAGVMQNPRHLVRRRGQEARLRCSPMKGHSHVYWYRQLPEEGLKFMVYLQKENIIDESGMPKERFSAEFPKEGPSILRIQQVVRGDSAAYFCASSPPRGGETQYFGPGTRLLVL.

The chain uses TRBV5-4 and TRBJ1-3; TRBD1 might be the D (6 bases). Germline CDR1 SGHNT, CDR2 YYREEE (reference sequence). V gave up 0 bases and J gave up 7 bases, with 11 bases separating them. This CDR3 region has 14 residues. CDR3 in DNA: TGTGCCAGCAGCTTGGAAGGGGGTTGGAACACCATATATTTT. It codes for CASSLEGGWNTIYF.

This chain uses TRBV19 with TRBJ1-5, with 7 bases aligning to TRBD1. Germline CDR1 and CDR2: LNHDA and SQIVND (reference sequence). This CDR3 has 15 residues. The ends lost 4 bases at V and 0 bases at J; junction bases unmatched: 3. The DNA for the CDR3 is TGTGCCAGTAGTACCGGGACAGCTAGCAATCAGCCCCAGCATTTT. Translated, it gives CASSTGTASNQPQHF.

This chain joins TRBV5-6 and TRBJ1-1; 8 bases line up with TRBD1. This CDR3 comprises 15 residues. Germline-derived CDR1 and CDR2 are SGHDT and YYEEEE. V shed 3 bases and J 9 bases; nucleotides not matched to a gene: 13. CDR3 DNA sequence: TGTGCCAGCAGCTCTCTCGGACAGGGCCGCCCTCAAGCTTTCTTT. This gives the protein CASSSLGQGRPQAFF.

The chain combines TRBV29-1 with TRBJ1-1, with D tentatively TRBD1 (5 bases). The CDR3 spans 14 residues. The ends were cut back, 0 bases at V and 6 bases at J, with 14 bases in the middle. CDR1 is SQVTM and CDR2 is ANQGSEA in the germline V gene. The CDR3 DNA is TGCAGCGTTGAAGATGCGGGGTGGGGGGCTGAAGCTTTCTTT. The encoded protein is CSVEDAGWGAEAFF.

Only a few counts were recorded for this clone. Additional DNA sequences in this sample encode the identical CDR3. V usage is TRBV28 and J usage is TRBJ1-2; the D gene is possibly TRBD1 (5 bases). The germline CDR1 and CDR2 sequences are MDHEN and SYDVKM. There are 12 residues in the CDR3. V lost 8 bases, J lost 4 bases, and 11 bases lay in between. The CDR3 DNA follows: TGTGCCAGCTCCTTGGGGGGCTATGGCTACACCTTC. Translation: CASSLGGYGYTF.

Sample share makes this clone large. This chain links TRBV4-2 with TRBJ2-1, with D unclear. From germline, CDR1 is LGHNA and CDR2 YNFKEQ. Trimming stripped 4 bases from V and 9 bases from J, with 16 bases between. This CDR3 is 14 amino acids long. The chain's CDR3 is CASSLPGLTGEQFF. In nucleotides, the CDR3 is TGTGCCAGCAGCCTCCCGGGTCTAACGGGTGAGCAGTTCTTC.

This clone showed up just once. The chain is built from TRBV5-6 and TRBJ1-1; D is unresolved. Germline assignment: CDR1 SGHDT and CDR2 YYEEEE. This CDR3 comprises 14 residues. Trimming shortened V by 6 bases and J by 0 bases, and 12 bases separated the two germline ends. CDR3 in DNA: TGTGCCAGCACCATTATCCCTATGAACACTGAAGCTTTCTTT. Its protein product is CASTIIPMNTEAFF.

CDR3 residues: CAWSVQYEQYF. The CDR3 DNA reads TGTGCCTGGAGTGTTCAATACGAGCAGTACTTC. V usage is TRBV30 and J usage is TRBJ2-7; D call uncertain. CDR3 length: 11 amino acids. Deletions cut 0 bases from V and 4 bases from J, with 4 bases between. The germline CDR1 and CDR2 sequences are GTSNPN and SVGIG (reference sequence).

The rearrangement joins TRBV30 to TRBJ1-1; possibly TRBD1 for D (5 bases). The CDR3 runs 13 residues. Germline V gene lookup returns CDR1 GTSNPN and CDR2 SVGIG (reference sequence). Trimming removed 3 bases from V and 10 bases from J, with 18 bases in between. The CDR3 protein is CAWSREVGKGAFF. As DNA, the CDR3 is TGTGCCTGGAGCAGGGAAGTGGGGAAGGGAGCTTTCTTT.